The rows below give T cell receptor beta chains drawn from one sample of a study of regulatory T cells in long-lasting Graves disease. Each CDR3 protein gets one entry after TCRdb re-called the multiplex PCR reads with MiXCR. The sample has roughly 530,000 distinct CDR3 sequences; more than 15% are singletons. The same specimen was also included in a second study, on T cells in Graves' hyperthyroidism and ophthalmopathy.

Sequencing was performed on peripheral blood mononuclear cells (PBMCs), taken at new diagnosis, from a patient treated with antithyroid drugs. All receptors come from a middle-aged woman with Graves disease. Each CDR3 is given with its conserved first and last residue. The order of the fields is V gene, J gene, clone size, CDR3 protein. Rows may omit the clone size; those that give it use once, few, many or a size class.

v_gene: TRBV28
j_gene: TRBJ1-2
abundance: many
CDR3aa: CASSGTGVSTYGYTF

v_gene: TRBV28
j_gene: TRBJ1-1
abundance: many
CDR3aa: CASSSGGANTEAFF

v_gene: TRBV7-3
j_gene: TRBJ2-6
abundance: many
CDR3aa: CASSPSSGANVLTF

v_gene: TRBV6-2/TRBV6-3
j_gene: TRBJ2-7
abundance: NA
CDR3aa: CASRSRGGQASYEQYF

v_gene: TRBV3-1
j_gene: TRBJ1-1
abundance: many
CDR3aa: CASKTRQGAATEAFF

v_gene: TRBV7-8
j_gene: TRBJ2-4
abundance: NA
CDR3aa: CASSLAGGTEAKNIQYF

v_gene: TRBV5-1
j_gene: TRBJ1-1
abundance: NA
CDR3aa: CASSLGGAKEAFF

v_gene: TRBV6-4
j_gene: TRBJ1-2
abundance: NA
CDR3aa: CASRAQSMGGYTF

v_gene: TRBV24-1
j_gene: TRBJ1-4
abundance: NA
CDR3aa: CATSDRRATNEKLFF

v_gene: TRBV20-1
j_gene: TRBJ2-3
abundance: few
CDR3aa: CSAVTERGTDTQYF

v_gene: TRBV4-2
j_gene: TRBJ2-5
abundance: few
CDR3aa: CASSQGGGLRNQETQYF

v_gene: TRBV5-1
j_gene: NA
abundance: few
CDR3aa: CASSLLAGQGVEQYF

v_gene: TRBV12-5
j_gene: TRBJ2-1
abundance: many
CDR3aa: CASGYPGLAGGSNEQFF

v_gene: TRBV2
j_gene: TRBJ1-1
abundance: many
CDR3aa: CASSPLDRARTEAFF

v_gene: TRBV24-1
j_gene: TRBJ2-6
abundance: few
CDR3aa: CATSDYGSGANVLTF

v_gene: TRBV10-2
j_gene: TRBJ2-2
abundance: few
CDR3aa: CASSESTDRAGVTGELFF

v_gene: TRBV11-3
j_gene: TRBJ2-1
abundance: many
CDR3aa: CASSLGGQNLNEQFF

v_gene: TRBV5-1
j_gene: TRBJ1-1
abundance: many
CDR3aa: CASSKGQGGNTEAFF

v_gene: TRBV19
j_gene: TRBJ1-1
abundance: NA
CDR3aa: CASSIDVSADWNTEAFF

v_gene: TRBV29-1
j_gene: TRBJ1-1
abundance: many
CDR3aa: CSVGRPNTEAFF

v_gene: TRBV24-1
j_gene: TRBJ1-5
abundance: many
CDR3aa: CATSGRDSNQPQHF

v_gene: TRBV7-9
j_gene: TRBJ1-2
abundance: NA
CDR3aa: CASSLGQAPFYGYTF

v_gene: TRBV3-1
j_gene: TRBJ1-1
abundance: many
CDR3aa: CASSQERGLASEAFF

v_gene: TRBV7-8
j_gene: TRBJ2-3
abundance: NA
CDR3aa: CASSSRGMGTDTQYF

v_gene: TRBV3-1
j_gene: TRBJ1-1
abundance: NA
CDR3aa: CASSPLGRMAFF

v_gene: TRBV12-3/TRBV12-4
j_gene: TRBJ2-3
abundance: many
CDR3aa: CASSFQGQPRPSRQYF

v_gene: TRBV30
j_gene: TRBJ1-6
abundance: NA
CDR3aa: CAWEPDREQSPLHF

v_gene: TRBV7-9
j_gene: TRBJ1-3
abundance: NA
CDR3aa: CASSLAPAAGNTIYF

v_gene: TRBV19
j_gene: TRBJ2-7
abundance: few
CDR3aa: CASSISGHPHEQYF

v_gene: TRBV30
j_gene: TRBJ2-5
abundance: NA
CDR3aa: CAWSRASGGEETQYF

v_gene: TRBV9
j_gene: TRBJ1-5
abundance: NA
CDR3aa: CASSVEAGSNQPQHF

v_gene: TRBV3-1
j_gene: TRBJ1-2
abundance: many
CDR3aa: CASSQAGPYGYTF

v_gene: TRBV3-1
j_gene: TRBJ1-2
abundance: NA
CDR3aa: CASSQTDKLQGGGYTF

v_gene: TRBV2
j_gene: TRBJ2-1
abundance: NA
CDR3aa: CASRGGGSNEQFF

v_gene: TRBV19
j_gene: TRBJ2-5
abundance: few
CDR3aa: CASSIDGGGAGWETQYF

v_gene: TRBV3-1
j_gene: TRBJ2-5
abundance: many
CDR3aa: CATEVLRGTGGETQYF

v_gene: TRBV20-1
j_gene: TRBJ1-2
abundance: NA
CDR3aa: CSATGGNYGYTF

v_gene: TRBV24-1
j_gene: TRBJ2-7
abundance: NA
CDR3aa: CVTSDFLDRNYYEQYF

v_gene: TRBV28
j_gene: TRBJ2-4
abundance: many
CDR3aa: CASRESGTAFNIQYF

v_gene: TRBV5-1
j_gene: TRBJ1-6
abundance: few
CDR3aa: CASSSADSARGQPLHF

v_gene: TRBV6-1
j_gene: TRBJ1-5
abundance: many
CDR3aa: CASSWTGVDQPQHF

v_gene: TRBV20-1
j_gene: TRBJ2-5
abundance: many
CDR3aa: CSARVGTQATQYF

v_gene: TRBV18
j_gene: TRBJ1-5
abundance: many
CDR3aa: CASSPRNGDQPQHF

v_gene: TRBV12-3/TRBV12-4
j_gene: TRBJ2-1
abundance: NA
CDR3aa: CASSFAGGASYNEQFF

v_gene: TRBV4-1
j_gene: TRBJ2-1
abundance: NA
CDR3aa: CASSQEGRGKYNEQFF

v_gene: TRBV11-2
j_gene: TRBJ2-7
abundance: many
CDR3aa: CASSFGPRGAYEQYF

v_gene: TRBV28
j_gene: TRBJ1-2
abundance: few
CDR3aa: CASSETDRAGYGYTF

v_gene: TRBV20-1
j_gene: TRBJ1-2
abundance: many
CDR3aa: CRVSQRGPNYGYTF

v_gene: TRBV12-3/TRBV12-4
j_gene: TRBJ1-6
abundance: NA
CDR3aa: CASSPRGQNSPLHF

v_gene: TRBV29-1
j_gene: TRBJ1-1
abundance: NA
CDR3aa: CSVEQGFRTEAFF